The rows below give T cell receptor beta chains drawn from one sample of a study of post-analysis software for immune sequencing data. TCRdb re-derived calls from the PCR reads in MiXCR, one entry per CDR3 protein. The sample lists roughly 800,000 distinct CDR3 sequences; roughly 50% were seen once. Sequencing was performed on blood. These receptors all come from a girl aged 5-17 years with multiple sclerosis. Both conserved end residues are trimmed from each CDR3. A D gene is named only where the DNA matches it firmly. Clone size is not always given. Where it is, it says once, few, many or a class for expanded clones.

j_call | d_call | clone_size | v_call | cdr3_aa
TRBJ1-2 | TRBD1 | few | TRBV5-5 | AGSLIDRGANYGYT
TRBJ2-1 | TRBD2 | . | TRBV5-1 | ASSDGTTRIDEQF
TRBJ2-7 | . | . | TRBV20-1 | SARVWTSSYEQY
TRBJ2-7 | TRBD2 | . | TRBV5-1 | ASSSPGLAGDEQY
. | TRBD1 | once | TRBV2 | ASIPGQNLSYEQY
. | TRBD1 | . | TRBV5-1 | ASSFETGGSIQY
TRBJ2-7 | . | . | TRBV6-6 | ASSGTGISYEQY
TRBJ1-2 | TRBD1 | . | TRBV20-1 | SAVPGTGGSYGYT
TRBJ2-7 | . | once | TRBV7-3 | ASSLTFAPRETQY
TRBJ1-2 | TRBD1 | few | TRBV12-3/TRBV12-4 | ASSLRGQGPYGYT
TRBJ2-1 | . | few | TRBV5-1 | ASSLERVVHTEQF